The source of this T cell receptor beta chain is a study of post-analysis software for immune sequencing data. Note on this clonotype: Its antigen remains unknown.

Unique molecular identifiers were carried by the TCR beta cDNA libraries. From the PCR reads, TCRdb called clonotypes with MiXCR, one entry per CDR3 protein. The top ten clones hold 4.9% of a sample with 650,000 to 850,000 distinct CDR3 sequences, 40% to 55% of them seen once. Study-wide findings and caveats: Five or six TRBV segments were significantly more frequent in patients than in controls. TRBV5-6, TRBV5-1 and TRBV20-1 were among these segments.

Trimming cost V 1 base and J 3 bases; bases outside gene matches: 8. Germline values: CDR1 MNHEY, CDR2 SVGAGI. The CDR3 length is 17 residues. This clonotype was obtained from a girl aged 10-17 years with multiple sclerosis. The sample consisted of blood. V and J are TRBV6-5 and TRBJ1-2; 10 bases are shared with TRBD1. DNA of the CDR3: TGTGCCAGCAGTTACTACCAGACAGGGGGCTTGGACTATGGCTACACCTTC. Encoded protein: CASSYYQTGGLDYGYTF.